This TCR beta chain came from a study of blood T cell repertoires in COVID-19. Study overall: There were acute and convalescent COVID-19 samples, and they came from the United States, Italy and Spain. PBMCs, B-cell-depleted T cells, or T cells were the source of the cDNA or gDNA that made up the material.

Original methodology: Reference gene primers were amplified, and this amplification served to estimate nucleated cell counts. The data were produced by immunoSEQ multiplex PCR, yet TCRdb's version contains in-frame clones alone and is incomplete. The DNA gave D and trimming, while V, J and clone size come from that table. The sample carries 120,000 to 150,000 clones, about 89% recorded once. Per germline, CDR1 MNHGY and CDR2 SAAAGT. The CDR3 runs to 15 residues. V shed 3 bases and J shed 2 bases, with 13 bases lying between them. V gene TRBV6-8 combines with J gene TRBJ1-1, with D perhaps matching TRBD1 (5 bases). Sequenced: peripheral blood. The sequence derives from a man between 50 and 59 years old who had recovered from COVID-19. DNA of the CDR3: TGTGCCAGCAGTTATCGGCGGGGCTCAAACACTGAAGCTTTCTTT. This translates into CASSYRRGSNTEAFF.